One sample yielded the 23 T cell receptor beta chains listed below, sequenced in a study of blood T cell repertoires in COVID-19. Repertoires were generated with immunoSEQ multiplex PCR, while TCRdb's copy carries only in-frame clones and drops some. Of roughly 150,000 clones listed, around nine tenths were seen once; the top ten hold about 4.7%. The source material was peripheral blood. Every receptor here comes from a human donor in a cohort sampled during active COVID-19.

V usage is TRBV27 and J usage is TRBJ2-7, with a possible D match to TRBD2 (5 bases). The CDR3 has 15 amino acids. Trimming cost V 6 bases and J 0 bases, with 15 bases left between them. Germline-derived CDR1 and CDR2 are MNHEY and SMNVEV (reference sequence). The CDR3 region has the DNA TGTGCCAGCAGGCCCCGGGATCTTTACTCCTACGAGCAGTACTTC. It encodes CASRPRDLYSYEQYF.

This chain links TRBV28 with TRBJ1-2; 9 bases align to TRBD1. The length of the CDR3 is 19 residues. The V segment lost 5 bases and the J segment 3 bases; nucleotides outside the gene matches: 19. Germline CDR1 reads MDHEN; CDR2 reads SYDVKM. CDR3 sequence reads: CASSPWSGTGKGSDYGYTF. DNA for the CDR3: TGTGCCAGCAGTCCCTGGTCCGGGACAGGGAAAGGTTCCGACTATGGCTACACCTTC.

The chain links TRBV7-9 to TRBJ1-5; TRBD1 matches 8 bases. Losses at the gene ends were 5 bases for V and 3 bases for J; bases not matched to a gene: 9. Germline values: CDR1 SEHNR, CDR2 FQNEAQ (reference sequence). There are 16 residues in the CDR3. The CDR3 DNA is TGTGCCAGCAGCCTCGGGACAGGACATTCCAATCAGCCCCAGCATTTT. Amino acids: CASSLGTGHSNQPQHF.

This sequence joins TRBV10-1 and TRBJ2-7; D may be TRBD1 (6 bases). The CDR3 has 15 amino acids. Trimming left V 7 bases short and J 1 base short, with 17 bases between. Germline-derived CDR1 and CDR2 are WNHNN and SYGVQD (reference sequence). The CDR3 DNA sequence: TGCGCCAGCAACGGACAGAATGATACGTCCTACGAGCAGTACTTC. Its protein is CASNGQNDTSYEQYF.

The rearrangement joins TRBV5-4 to TRBJ2-7, with D perhaps TRBD2 (6 bases). V lost 2 bases to trimming and J lost 1 base, with 16 bases between them. Germline V gene sequence: CDR1 SGHNT, CDR2 YYREEE (reference sequence). This CDR3 is built from 16 residues. CDR3 sequence: CASSLGGTLRSYEQYF. For the CDR3, the DNA is TGTGCCAGCAGCTTAGGAGGGACCTTGAGATCCTACGAGCAGTACTTC.

This chain links TRBV6-6 with TRBJ2-3; D uncertain. Germline V gene sequence: CDR1 MNHNY, CDR2 SVGAGI (reference sequence). V lost 6 bases and J 6 bases, leaving 13 bases between the germline ends. The CDR3 totals 13 residues. The CDR3 DNA reads TGTGCCAGCAGATCGAACGGTCGGGATACGCAGTATTTT. This sequence encodes CASRSNGRDTQYF.

This clone was detected once. CDR3 loop: CASSAGSTNEKLFF. CDR3 coding DNA: TGTGCCAGCAGCGCAGGGTCAACTAATGAAAAACTGTTTTTT. The V call is TRBV9, the J call TRBJ1-4; D may be TRBD1 (5 bases). CDR1 and CDR2 from the germline V gene are SGDLS and YYNGEE. This CDR3 contains 14 residues. Trimming removed 3 bases at V and 0 bases at J, with 6 bases between.

V and J are TRBV7-3 and TRBJ2-2, with 10 bases identical to TRBD2. The trim removed 5 bases at V and 7 bases at J, leaving 13 bases unmatched. This CDR3 is built from 17 residues. Per the germline V gene, CDR1 is SGHTA and CDR2 is FQGTGA. CDR3 protein: CASSPVPASGSGGELFF. CDR3 coding DNA: TGTGCCAGCAGCCCAGTCCCGGCTAGCGGGAGTGGCGGGGAGCTGTTTTTT.

V and J are TRBV10-3 and TRBJ2-5, with a tentative D call TRBD2 (6 bases). Germline V gives CDR1 ENHRY, CDR2 SYGVKD. The V end was cut by 10 bases, the J end by 4 bases, with 22 bases between. CDR3 length equals 15 residues. CDR3 nucleotide sequence: TGTGCCACTAATAGTGTATCGGGACTTGGAGAGACCCAGTACTTC. Translating gives CATNSVSGLGETQYF.

The V call is TRBV19, the J call TRBJ1-5; D not certain. The CDR3 is 17 residues long. Trimming took off 3 bases at V and 4 bases at J, with 19 bases between the two ends. Germline loops: CDR1 LNHDA, CDR2 SQIVND (reference sequence). CDR3: CASSIGRVQLANQPQHF. DNA for the CDR3: TGTGCCAGTAGTATCGGCCGTGTACAGCTCGCTAATCAGCCCCAGCATTTT. The variable domain in full, completed from reference TRBV19 and TRBJ1-5, reads DGGITQSPKYLFRKEGQNVTLSCEQNLNHDAMYWYRQDPGQGLRLIYYSQIVNDFQKGDIAEGYSVSREKKESFPLTVTSAQKNPTAFYLCASSIGRVQLANQPQHFGDGTRLSIL.

The chain has TRBV28 and TRBJ1-5; D is undetermined. The CDR3 covers 16 residues. The ends were cut back, 2 bases at V and 0 bases at J, with 11 bases in the middle. Germline-derived CDR1 and CDR2 are MDHEN and SYDVKM. CDR3 protein: CASSLTRLYSNQPQHF. CDR3 sequence (DNA): TGTGCCAGCAGTTTAACCAGGCTTTATAGCAATCAGCCCCAGCATTTT.

The chain has TRBV27 and TRBJ2-7, with TRBD2 identical over 10 bases. V was clipped by 6 bases and J by 3 bases; unmatched bases: 5. The CDR3 loop spans 14 amino acids. CDR1 MNHEY and CDR2 SMNVEV come from the germline V gene (reference sequence). CDR3 residues: CASRAAGGRYEQYF. CDR3 nucleotide sequence: TGTGCCAGCAGGGCAGCGGGGGGGCGCTACGAGCAGTACTTC.

The chain employs TRBV28 and TRBJ1-2; 8 bases map to TRBD1. Germline V gene lookup returns CDR1 MDHEN and CDR2 SYDVKM. J lost 8 bases, V lost 5 bases, and 7 bases had no gene match. The CDR3 totals 13 residues. CDR3 protein: CASSRQGALGYTF. Here the CDR3 DNA reads TGTGCCAGCAGTAGGCAGGGGGCGTTAGGCTACACCTTC.

The V call is TRBV6-6, the J call TRBJ2-7, with TRBD1 matching 7 bases. V shed 7 bases, J shed 0 bases, and the junction held 12 bases outside the gene matches. Germline CDR1 and CDR2: MNHNY and SVGAGI (reference sequence). This CDR3 is 16 amino acids long. The DNA for the CDR3 is TGTGCCAGCAACCCGGGACAGCTGAAAGCCTCCTACGAGCAGTACTTC. Translating gives CASNPGQLKASYEQYF.

This clone has only a few counts. The chain couples TRBV6-1 to TRBJ2-1, with D unclear. This CDR3 is 18 amino acids long. V dropped 0 bases and J dropped 8 bases, with 23 bases sitting between them. Germline CDR1 is MNHNS and CDR2 is SASEGT. The CDR3 DNA is TGTGCCAGCAGTGAAGCGCGGTGGAACGTCCGTCCTGGCGATGAGCAGTTCTTC. Its translation: CASSEARWNVRPGDEQFF.

This sequence joins TRBV24-1 and TRBJ2-1; no definite D call. Germline assignment: CDR1 KGHDR and CDR2 SFDVKD. V shed 1 base and J shed 0 bases, with 9 bases lying between them. The CDR3 loop spans 16 amino acids. CDR3 region: CATSDFENHSYNEQFF. CDR3 DNA sequence: TGTGCCACCAGTGATTTTGAGAACCACTCCTACAATGAGCAGTTCTTC.

This rearrangement joins TRBV15 to TRBJ2-7; D unresolved. The V end was cut by 1 base, the J end by 2 bases, with 6 bases between. CDR1 is LNHNV and CDR2 is YYDKDF in the germline V gene (reference sequence). This CDR3 is 13 amino acids long. CDR3 sequence reads: CATSRARAYEQYF. The CDR3 nucleotides are TGTGCCACCAGCAGAGCCCGAGCCTACGAGCAGTACTTC.

This sequence joins TRBV7-2 and TRBJ2-5; 7 bases align to TRBD1. With 1 base clipped from V and 2 bases from J, the junction kept 4 bases outside the gene matches. This CDR3 contains 15 residues. CDR1 is SGHTA and CDR2 is FQGNSA in the germline V gene. In nucleotides, the CDR3 is TGTGCCAGCAGCTTAGGGGACAGAAATCAAGAGACCCAGTACTTC. This gives the protein CASSLGDRNQETQYF. Full variable domain (remainder filled in from reference TRBV7-2 and TRBJ2-5): GAGVSQSPSNKVTEKGKDVELRCDPISGHTALYWYRQSLGQGLEFLIYFQGNSAPDKSGLPSDRFSAERTGGSVSTLTIQRTQQEDSAVYLCASSLGDRNQETQYFGPGTRLLVL.

The chain recombines TRBV7-6 with TRBJ1-6, with 12 bases aligning to TRBD1. V trimming: 4 bases; J trimming: 10 bases; junction bases outside the gene matches: 2. The CDR3 is 14 residues long. The germline V gene encodes CDR1 SGHVS and CDR2 FNYEAQ. CDR3 bases: TGTGCCAGCAGCTCGGGACAGGGGGCCTCACCCCTCCACTTT. It encodes CASSSGQGASPLHF.

The chain joins TRBV7-9 to TRBJ2-1, with 9 bases aligning to TRBD1. CDR3 length: 11 amino acids. Looked up from germline, CDR1 is SEHNR and CDR2 is FQNEAQ (reference sequence). Trimming removed 4 bases from V and 16 bases from J; junction bases left unmatched: 5. CDR3 coding DNA: TGTGCCAGCAGCTACCGGGACAGGGATTTCTTC. Its protein is CASSYRDRDFF.

The chain couples TRBV24-1 to TRBJ1-2, with a possible D match to TRBD1 (5 bases). The CDR3 covers 12 residues. V was shortened by 5 bases and J by 2 bases, with 5 bases between the two germline ends. The germline gives CDR1 KGHDR, CDR2 SFDVKD. This chain's CDR3 is CATSAGNYGYTF. Here the CDR3 DNA reads TGTGCCACCAGTGCAGGGAACTATGGCTACACCTTC.

This rearrangement joins TRBV23-1 to TRBJ1-2; D ambiguous. TRBV23-1 is placed among ORFs of uncertain function. The V end was cut by 0 bases, the J end by 6 bases, with 14 bases between. This CDR3 contains 15 residues. In DNA form, the CDR3 reads TGCGCCAGCAGTCAATCGACCAGGTGCAATCATGGCTACACCTTC. Its translation is CASSQSTRCNHGYTF.

The gene calls are TRBV6-5 and TRBJ1-2, with 7 bases identical to TRBD1. V shed 6 bases, J shed 4 bases, and the junction held 8 bases outside the gene matches. The CDR3 is 14 residues long. Germline-derived CDR1 and CDR2 are MNHEY and SVGAGI. The CDR3 DNA follows: TGTGCCAGCAGACGGACAGGCGAGGGCTATGGCTACACCTTC. Translating it yields CASRRTGEGYGYTF.